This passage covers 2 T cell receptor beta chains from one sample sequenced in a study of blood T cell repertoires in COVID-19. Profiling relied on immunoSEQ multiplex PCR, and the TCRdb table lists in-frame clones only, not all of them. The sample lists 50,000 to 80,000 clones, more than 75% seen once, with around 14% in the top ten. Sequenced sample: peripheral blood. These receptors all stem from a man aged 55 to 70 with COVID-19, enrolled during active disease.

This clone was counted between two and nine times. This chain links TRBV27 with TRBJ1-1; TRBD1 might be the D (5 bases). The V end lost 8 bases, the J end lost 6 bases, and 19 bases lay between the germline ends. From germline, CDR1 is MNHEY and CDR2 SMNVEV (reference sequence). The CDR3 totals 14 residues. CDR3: CASLLHGGGSEAFF. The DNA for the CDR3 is TGTGCCAGCCTACTTCACGGTGGGGGGTCTGAAGCTTTCTTT.

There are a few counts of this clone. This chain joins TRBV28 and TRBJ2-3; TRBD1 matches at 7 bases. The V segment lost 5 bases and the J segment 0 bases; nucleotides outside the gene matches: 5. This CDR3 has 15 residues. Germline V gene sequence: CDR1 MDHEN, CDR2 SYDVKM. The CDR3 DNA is TGTGCCAGCAGTCGCTCAGGGGGAAGCACAGATACGCAGTATTTT. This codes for CASSRSGGSTDTQYF.